This is a list of T cell receptor beta chains from one sample in a study of T cells in Graves' hyperthyroidism and ophthalmopathy. From the multiplex PCR reads, TCRdb called clonotypes with MiXCR, one entry per CDR3 protein. In the table there are hundreds of thousands of distinct CDR3 sequences, less than 15% of which are singletons. The sample taken for sequencing was blood. These receptors were collected from a woman younger than 30 with Graves' hyperthyroidism. CDR3s include the opening cysteine and the closing phenylalanine or tryptophan. A D gene is named only where the DNA matches it firmly. Clone sizes are given selectively: once, few, many, or a class where the clone is expanded.

v_call	d_call	clone_size	j_call	cdr3_nt	cdr3_aa
TRBV3-1	.	once	TRBJ2-3	TGTGCCAGCAGCCAAGGATGGGGCCGGGGACCGACAGATACGCAGTATTTT	CASSQGWGRGPTDTQYF
TRBV5-1	TRBD2	many	TRBJ2-3	TGCGCCAGCAGCAATACCGGGACTAGCCGGGACGTGGGTACGCAGTATTTT	CASSNTGTSRDVGTQYF
TRBV7-9	TRBD1	few	TRBJ1-2	TGTGCCAGCAGCGGGACAGGGCTGAACTATGGCTACACCTTC	CASSGTGLNYGYTF
TRBV6-8	.	.	TRBJ2-6	TGTGCCTGCCCCCCTGATGGGGCCAACGTCCTGACTTTC	CACPPDGANVLTF
TRBV28	TRBD2	many	TRBJ2-1	TGTGCCAGCAGGCATAGCGGGAGCCGATTCAATGAGCAGTTCTTC	CASRHSGSRFNEQFF
TRBV19	.	.	TRBJ1-1	TGTGCCAGTAGTGCCGGGCAGACTAGGGACACTGAAGCTTTCTTT	CASSAGQTRDTEAFF
TRBV12-3/TRBV12-4	.	many	TRBJ1-1	TGTGCCAGCAGTTTAATCGGCGAAGCCACTGAAGCTTTCTTT	CASSLIGEATEAFF
TRBV10-3	.	.	TRBJ1-2	TGTGCCATCAGTGAAGCGGAGGACTATGGCTGCACCTTC	CAISEAEDYGCTF
TRBV9	.	few	TRBJ2-3	TGTGCCAGCAGCGTAGAAGGGGCTAAAGCAGATACGCAGTATTTT	CASSVEGAKADTQYF
TRBV7-8	.	many	TRBJ1-5	TGTGCCAGCAGCTTAGAGCTTTGGGAGGGAGCTAGCAATCAGCCCCAGCATTTT	CASSLELWEGASNQPQHF
TRBV12-3/TRBV12-4	.	many	TRBJ2-5	TGTGCCAGCAGTCTAGCGTTAAAAGAGACCCAGTACTTC	CASSLALKETQYF
TRBV6-1	TRBD1	many	TRBJ2-3	TGTGCCAGCAGTTCCACACCGACAGGGGCTGGCACAGATACGCAGTATTTT	CASSSTPTGAGTDTQYF
TRBV9	.	.	TRBJ2-5	TGTGCCAGGTGGGGAGAGGCCCAGTACTTC	CARWGEAQYF
TRBV11-3	.	many	TRBJ1-1	TGTGCCAGCAGCTCCTCCCAGTCCGAGAACACTGAAGCTTTCTTT	CASSSSQSENTEAFF
TRBV12-3/TRBV12-4	TRBD1	few	TRBJ2-7	TGTGCCAGCAGCCGAACCACGGCCGGGACAGGGCCCTACGAGCAGTACTTC	CASSRTTAGTGPYEQYF
TRBV5-6	TRBD1	many	TRBJ1-4	TGTGCCAGCAACCTACTCGGACAGGAGCAGGCTAATGAAAAACTGTTTTTT	CASNLLGQEQANEKLFF
TRBV20-1	.	many	TRBJ1-1	TGCAGTGCTAATACTACAGGGATGGGTGAAGCTTTCTTT	CSANTTGMGEAFF
TRBV6-2/TRBV6-3	.	few	TRBJ2-7	TGTGCCAGCAGTTACGTAGGGCTTGAGCAGTACTTC	CASSYVGLEQYF
TRBV7-2	TRBD2	.	TRBJ2-2	TGTGCCAGCAGCCCTAACGGACTAGCGGGGGGGCCGGGGACCGGGGAGCTGTTTTTT	CASSPNGLAGGPGTGELFF
TRBV7-8	TRBD2	many	TRBJ2-7	TGTGCCAGCAGCTTAGTTCGGCTAGCGGTGCACGAGCAGTACTTC	CASSLVRLAVHEQYF
TRBV11-2	.	few	TRBJ2-7	TGTGCCAGCAGAAAGGGGCCTCAGGGTAACGAGCAGTACTTC	CASRKGPQGNEQYF